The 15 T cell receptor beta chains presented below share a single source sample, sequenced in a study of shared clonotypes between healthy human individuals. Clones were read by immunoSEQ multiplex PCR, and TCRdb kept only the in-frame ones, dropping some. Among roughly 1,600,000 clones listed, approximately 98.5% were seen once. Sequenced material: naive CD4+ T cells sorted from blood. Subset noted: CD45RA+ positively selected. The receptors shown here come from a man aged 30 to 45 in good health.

CDR3 DNA: TGTGCCAGCAGTACCCAGGGGGCAGGTCAGCCCCAGCATTTT. This sequence encodes CASSTQGAGQPQHF. The chain links TRBV7-2 to TRBJ1-5; 8 bases align to TRBD1. J gave up 6 bases and V 6 bases, and 7 bases lay outside the gene matches. The germline gives CDR1 SGHTA, CDR2 FQGNSA. The CDR3 contains 14 residues.

CDR3 sequence reads: CASSPRGQGASSVGYTF. As DNA, the CDR3 is TGTGCCAGCTCACCACGGGGACAGGGGGCGAGTTCGGTTGGCTACACCTTC. The chain combines TRBV18 with TRBJ1-2, with 12 positions matching TRBD1. The V segment lost 1 base and the J segment 7 bases; nucleotides outside the gene matches: 10. Germline CDR1 KGHSH, CDR2 LQKENI. This CDR3 comprises 17 residues.

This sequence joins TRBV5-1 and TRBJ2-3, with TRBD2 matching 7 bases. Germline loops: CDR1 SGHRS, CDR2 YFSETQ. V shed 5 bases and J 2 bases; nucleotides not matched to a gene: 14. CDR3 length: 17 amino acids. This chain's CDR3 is CASRWGGRSPNTDTQYF. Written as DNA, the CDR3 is TGCGCCAGCAGATGGGGCGGGAGATCTCCTAACACAGATACGCAGTATTTT.

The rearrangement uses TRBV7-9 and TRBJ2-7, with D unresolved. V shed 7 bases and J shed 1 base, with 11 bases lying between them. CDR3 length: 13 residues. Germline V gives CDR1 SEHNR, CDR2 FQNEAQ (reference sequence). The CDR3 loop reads CASISDSSYEQYF. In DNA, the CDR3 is TGTGCCAGCATAAGCGACTCATCCTACGAGCAGTACTTC.

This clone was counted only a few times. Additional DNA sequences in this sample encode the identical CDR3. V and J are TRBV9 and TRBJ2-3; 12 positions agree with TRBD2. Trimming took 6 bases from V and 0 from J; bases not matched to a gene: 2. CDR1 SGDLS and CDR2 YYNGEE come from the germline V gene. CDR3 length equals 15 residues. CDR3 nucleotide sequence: TGTGCCAGCACCGGGACTAGCGGGAGCACAGATACGCAGTATTTT. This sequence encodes CASTGTSGSTDTQYF.

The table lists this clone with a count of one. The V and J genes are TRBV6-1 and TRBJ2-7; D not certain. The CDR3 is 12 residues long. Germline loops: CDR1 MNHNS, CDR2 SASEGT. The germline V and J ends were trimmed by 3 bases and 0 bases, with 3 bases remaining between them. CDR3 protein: CASSDPSYEQYF. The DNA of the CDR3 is TGTGCCAGCAGTGATCCCTCCTACGAGCAGTACTTC.

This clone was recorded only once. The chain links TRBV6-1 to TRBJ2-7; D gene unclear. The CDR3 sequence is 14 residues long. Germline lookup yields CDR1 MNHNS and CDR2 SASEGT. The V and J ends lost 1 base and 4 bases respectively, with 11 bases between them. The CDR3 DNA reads TGTGCCAGCAGTGAAGAATTATTAGGTTACGAGCAGTACTTC. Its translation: CASSEELLGYEQYF.

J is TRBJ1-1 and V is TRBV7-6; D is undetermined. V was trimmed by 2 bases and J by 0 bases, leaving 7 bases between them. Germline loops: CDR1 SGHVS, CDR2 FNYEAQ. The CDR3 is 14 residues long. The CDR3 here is CASSLSPMNTEAFF. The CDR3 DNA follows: TGTGCCAGCAGCTTAAGCCCGATGAACACTGAAGCTTTCTTT.

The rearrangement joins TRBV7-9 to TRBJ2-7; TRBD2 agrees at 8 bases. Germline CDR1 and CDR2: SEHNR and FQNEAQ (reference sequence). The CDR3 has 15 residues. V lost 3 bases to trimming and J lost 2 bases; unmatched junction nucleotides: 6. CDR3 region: CASSFPGGGPYEQYF. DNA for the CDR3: TGTGCCAGCAGCTTCCCCGGGGGGGGCCCCTACGAGCAGTACTTC.

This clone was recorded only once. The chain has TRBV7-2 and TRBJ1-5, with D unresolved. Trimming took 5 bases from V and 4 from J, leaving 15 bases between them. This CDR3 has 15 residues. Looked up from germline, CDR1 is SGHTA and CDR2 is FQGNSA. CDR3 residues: CASSILPSGNQPQHF. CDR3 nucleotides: TGTGCCAGCAGCATCCTCCCGTCCGGGAATCAGCCCCAGCATTTT.

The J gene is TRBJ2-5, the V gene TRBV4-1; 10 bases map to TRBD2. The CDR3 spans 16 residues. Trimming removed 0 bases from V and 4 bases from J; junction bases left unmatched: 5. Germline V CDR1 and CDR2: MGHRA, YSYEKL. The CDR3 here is CASSQERTSGRETQYF. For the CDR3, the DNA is TGCGCCAGCAGCCAAGAAAGGACTAGCGGTCGAGAGACCCAGTACTTC.

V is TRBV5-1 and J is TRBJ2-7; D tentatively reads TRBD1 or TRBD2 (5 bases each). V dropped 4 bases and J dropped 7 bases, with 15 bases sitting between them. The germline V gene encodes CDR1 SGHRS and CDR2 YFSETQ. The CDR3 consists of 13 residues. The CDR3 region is CASSEPGQGEQYF. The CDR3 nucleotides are TGCGCCAGCAGCGAACCGGGGCAAGGGGAGCAGTACTTC.

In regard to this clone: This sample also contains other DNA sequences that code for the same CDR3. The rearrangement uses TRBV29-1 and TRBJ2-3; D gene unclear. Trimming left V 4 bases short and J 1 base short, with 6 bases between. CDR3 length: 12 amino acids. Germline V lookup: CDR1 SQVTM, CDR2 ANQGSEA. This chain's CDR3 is CSVGQGTDTQYF. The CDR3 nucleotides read TGCAGCGTTGGGCAGGGCACAGATACGCAGTATTTT.

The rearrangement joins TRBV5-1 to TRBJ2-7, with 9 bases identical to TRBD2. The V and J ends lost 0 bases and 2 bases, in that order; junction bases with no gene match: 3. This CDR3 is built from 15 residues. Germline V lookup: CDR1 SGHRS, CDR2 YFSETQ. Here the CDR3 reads CASSLDSGRTYEQYF. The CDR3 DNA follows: TGCGCCAGCAGCTTGGATAGCGGGAGAACCTACGAGCAGTACTTC.

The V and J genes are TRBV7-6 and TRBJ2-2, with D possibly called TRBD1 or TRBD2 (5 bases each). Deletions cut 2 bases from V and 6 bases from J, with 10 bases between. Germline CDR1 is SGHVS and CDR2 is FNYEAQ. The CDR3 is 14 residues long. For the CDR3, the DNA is TGTGCCAGCAGCTTACCTGGGACGTCCGGGGAGCTGTTTTTT. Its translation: CASSLPGTSGELFF. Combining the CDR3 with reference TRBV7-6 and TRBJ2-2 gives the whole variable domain GAGVSQSPRYKVTKRGQDVALRCDPISGHVSLYWYRQALGQGPEFLTYFNYEAQQDKSGLPNDRFSAERPEGSISTLTIQRTEQRDSAMYRCASSLPGTSGELFFGEGSRLTVL.